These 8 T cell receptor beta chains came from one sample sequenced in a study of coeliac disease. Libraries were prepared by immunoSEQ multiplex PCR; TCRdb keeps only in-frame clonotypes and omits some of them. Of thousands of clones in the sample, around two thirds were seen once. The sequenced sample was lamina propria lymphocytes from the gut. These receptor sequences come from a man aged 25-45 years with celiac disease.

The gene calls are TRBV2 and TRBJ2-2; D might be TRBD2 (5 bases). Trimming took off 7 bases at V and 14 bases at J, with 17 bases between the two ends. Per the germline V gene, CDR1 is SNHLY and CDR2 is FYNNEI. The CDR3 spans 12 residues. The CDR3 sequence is CASTPETNFLFF. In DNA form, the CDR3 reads TGTGCCAGCACCCCGGAGACTAATTTTCTGTTTTTT. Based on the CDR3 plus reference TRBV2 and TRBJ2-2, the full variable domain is EPEVTQTPSHQVTQMGQEVILRCVPISNHLYFYWYRQILGQKVEFLVSFYNNEISEKSEIFDDQFSVERPDGSNFTLKIRSTKLEDSAMYFCASTPETNFLFFGEGSRLTVL.

CDR3 protein: CASSYLLAGYNEQFF. CDR3 in DNA: TGTGCCAGCAGTTACCTGCTAGCGGGATACAATGAGCAGTTCTTC. The chain employs TRBV6-5 and TRBJ2-1; TRBD2 matches 9 bases. The CDR3 is 15 amino acids. V dropped 2 bases and J dropped 4; count of bases not matched to a gene: 3. Germline CDR1 and CDR2: MNHEY and SVGAGI.

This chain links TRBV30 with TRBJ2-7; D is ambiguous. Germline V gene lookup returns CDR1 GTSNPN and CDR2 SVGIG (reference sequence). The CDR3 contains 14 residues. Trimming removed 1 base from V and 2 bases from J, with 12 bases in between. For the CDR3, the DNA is TGTGCCTGGAGTGACGCCCGTGGAGCCTACGAGCAGTACTTC. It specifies CAWSDARGAYEQYF.

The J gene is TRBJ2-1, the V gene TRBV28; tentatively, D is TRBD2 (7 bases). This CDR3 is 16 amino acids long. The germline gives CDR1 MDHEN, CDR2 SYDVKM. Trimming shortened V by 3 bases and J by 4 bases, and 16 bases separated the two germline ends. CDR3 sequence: CASSFKLGGGYNEQFF. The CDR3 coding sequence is TGTGCCAGCAGTTTTAAGTTGGGAGGGGGTTACAATGAGCAGTTCTTC.

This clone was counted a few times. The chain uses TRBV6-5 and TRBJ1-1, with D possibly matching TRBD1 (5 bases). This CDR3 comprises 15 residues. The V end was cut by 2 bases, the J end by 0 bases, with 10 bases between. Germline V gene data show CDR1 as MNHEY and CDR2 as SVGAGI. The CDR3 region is CASSYAGPVNTEAFF. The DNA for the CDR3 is TGTGCCAGCAGTTACGCAGGGCCAGTGAACACTGAAGCTTTCTTT.

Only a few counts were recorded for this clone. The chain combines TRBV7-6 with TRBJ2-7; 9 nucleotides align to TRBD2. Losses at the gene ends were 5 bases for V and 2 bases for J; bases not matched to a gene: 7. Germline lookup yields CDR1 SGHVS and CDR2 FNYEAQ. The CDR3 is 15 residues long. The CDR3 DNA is TGTGCCAGCAGCCCTGTAGCGGGAGCACCCTACGAGCAGTACTTC. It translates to CASSPVAGAPYEQYF.

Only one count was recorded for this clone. CDR3 DNA: TGCGCCAGCAGCCTCGGGACAACTAATGAAAAACTGTTTTTT. Amino acid sequence: CASSLGTTNEKLFF. The V and J genes are TRBV5-1 and TRBJ1-4; no clear D. CDR1 and CDR2 (germline): SGHRS, YFSETQ. The CDR3 covers 14 residues. V was cut by 4 bases and J by 0 bases, with 7 bases left in between. The full variable domain, with the rest looked up from reference TRBV5-1 and TRBJ1-4, is KAGVTQTPRYLIKTRGQQVTLSCSPISGHRSVSWYQQTPGQGLQFLFEYFSETQRNKGNFPGRFSGRQFSNSRSEMNVSTLELGDSALYLCASSLGTTNEKLFFGSGTQLSVL.

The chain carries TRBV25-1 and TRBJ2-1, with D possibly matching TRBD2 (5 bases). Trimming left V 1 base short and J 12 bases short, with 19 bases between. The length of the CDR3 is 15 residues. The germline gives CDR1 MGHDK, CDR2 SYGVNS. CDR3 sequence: CASSESGIWTWGQFF. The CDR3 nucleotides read TGTGCCAGCAGTGAATCTGGAATATGGACTTGGGGGCAGTTCTTC.